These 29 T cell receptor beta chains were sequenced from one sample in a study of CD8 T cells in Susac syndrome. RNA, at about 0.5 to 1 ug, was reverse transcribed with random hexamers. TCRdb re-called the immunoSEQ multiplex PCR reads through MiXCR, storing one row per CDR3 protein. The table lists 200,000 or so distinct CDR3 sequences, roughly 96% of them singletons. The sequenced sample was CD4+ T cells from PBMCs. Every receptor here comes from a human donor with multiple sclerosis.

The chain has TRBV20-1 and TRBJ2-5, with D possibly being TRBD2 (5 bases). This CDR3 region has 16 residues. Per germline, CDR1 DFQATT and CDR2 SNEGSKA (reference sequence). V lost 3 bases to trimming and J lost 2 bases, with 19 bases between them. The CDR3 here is CSASPRKSGPQETQYF. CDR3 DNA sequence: TGCAGTGCTAGTCCTCGGAAGAGCGGACCACAAGAGACCCAGTACTTC.

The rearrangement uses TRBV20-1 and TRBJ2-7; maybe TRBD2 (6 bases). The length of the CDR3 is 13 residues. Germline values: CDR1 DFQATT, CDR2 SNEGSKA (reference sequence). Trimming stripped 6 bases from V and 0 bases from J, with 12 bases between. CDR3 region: CSASAGGSYEQYF. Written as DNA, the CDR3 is TGCAGTGCCTCGGCCGGGGGCTCCTACGAGCAGTACTTC.

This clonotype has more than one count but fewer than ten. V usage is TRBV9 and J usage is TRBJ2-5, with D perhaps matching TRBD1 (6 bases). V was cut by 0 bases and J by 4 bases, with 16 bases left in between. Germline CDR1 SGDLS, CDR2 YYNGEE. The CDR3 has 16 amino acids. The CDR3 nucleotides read TGTGCCAGCAGCGTAGGAAATGGCAGGGGAAGAGAGACCCAGTACTTC. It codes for CASSVGNGRGRETQYF.

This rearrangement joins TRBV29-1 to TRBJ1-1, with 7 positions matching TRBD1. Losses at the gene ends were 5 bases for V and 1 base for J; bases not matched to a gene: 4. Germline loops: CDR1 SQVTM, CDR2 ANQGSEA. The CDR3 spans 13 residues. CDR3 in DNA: TGCAGCGTTTCAGGGACAGCGAACACTGAAGCTTTCTTT. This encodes CSVSGTANTEAFF.

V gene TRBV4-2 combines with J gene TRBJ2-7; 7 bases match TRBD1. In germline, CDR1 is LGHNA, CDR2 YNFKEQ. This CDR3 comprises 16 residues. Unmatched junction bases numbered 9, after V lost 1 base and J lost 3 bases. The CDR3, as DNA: TGTGCCAGCAGCCAAGGACCCGGGACAGAAAGCTACGAGCAGTACTTC. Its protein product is CASSQGPGTESYEQYF.

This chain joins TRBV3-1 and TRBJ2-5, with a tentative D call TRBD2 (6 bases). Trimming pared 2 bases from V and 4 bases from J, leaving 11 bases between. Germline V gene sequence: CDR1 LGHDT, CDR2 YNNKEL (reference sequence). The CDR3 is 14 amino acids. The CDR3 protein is CASSQKGGTETQYF. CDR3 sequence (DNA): TGTGCCAGCAGCCAAAAAGGAGGGACAGAGACCCAGTACTTC.

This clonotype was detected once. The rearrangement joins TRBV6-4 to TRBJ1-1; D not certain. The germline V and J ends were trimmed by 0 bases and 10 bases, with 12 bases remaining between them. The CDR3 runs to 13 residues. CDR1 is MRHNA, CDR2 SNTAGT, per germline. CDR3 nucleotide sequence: TGTGCCAGCAGTGACTCGACAAGGCGGGGAGCTTTCTTT. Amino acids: CASSDSTRRGAFF.

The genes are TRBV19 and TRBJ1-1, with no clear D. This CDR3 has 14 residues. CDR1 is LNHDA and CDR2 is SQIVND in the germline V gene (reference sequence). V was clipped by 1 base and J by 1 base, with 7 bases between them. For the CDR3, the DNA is TGTGCCAGTAGTATAGGTTACCCGAACACTGAAGCTTTCTTT. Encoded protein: CASSIGYPNTEAFF.

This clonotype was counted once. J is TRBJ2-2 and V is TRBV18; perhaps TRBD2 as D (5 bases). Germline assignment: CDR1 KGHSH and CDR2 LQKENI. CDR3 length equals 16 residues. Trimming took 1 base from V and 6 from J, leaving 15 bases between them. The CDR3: CASSPRGNREAGELFF. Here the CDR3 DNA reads TGTGCCAGCTCACCACGAGGGAATCGGGAAGCCGGGGAGCTGTTTTTT. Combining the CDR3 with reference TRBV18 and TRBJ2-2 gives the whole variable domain NAGVMQNPRHLVRRRGQEARLRCSPMKGHSHVYWYRQLPEEGLKFMVYLQKENIIDESGMPKERFSAEFPKEGPSILRIQQVVRGDSAAYFCASSPRGNREAGELFFGEGSRLTVL.

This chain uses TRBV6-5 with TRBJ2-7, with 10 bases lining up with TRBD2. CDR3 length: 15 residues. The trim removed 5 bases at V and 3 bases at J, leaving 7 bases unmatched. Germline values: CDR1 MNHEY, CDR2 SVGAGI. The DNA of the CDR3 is TGTGCCAGCAGTACCCTAGCGGGAGTAGGCTACGAGCAGTACTTC. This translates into CASSTLAGVGYEQYF.

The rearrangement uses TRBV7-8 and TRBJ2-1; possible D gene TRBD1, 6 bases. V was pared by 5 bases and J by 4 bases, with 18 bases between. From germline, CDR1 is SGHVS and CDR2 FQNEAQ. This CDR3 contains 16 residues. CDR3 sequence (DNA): TGTGCCAGCAGCACCTTTCGGGACACCCTTTACAATGAGCAGTTCTTC. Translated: CASSTFRDTLYNEQFF. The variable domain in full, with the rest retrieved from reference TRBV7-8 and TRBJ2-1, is GAGVSQSPRYKVAKRGQDVALRCDPISGHVSLFWYQQALGQGPEFLTYFQNEAQLDKSGLPSDRFFAERPEGSVSTLKIQRTQQEDSAVYLCASSTFRDTLYNEQFFGPGTRLTVL.

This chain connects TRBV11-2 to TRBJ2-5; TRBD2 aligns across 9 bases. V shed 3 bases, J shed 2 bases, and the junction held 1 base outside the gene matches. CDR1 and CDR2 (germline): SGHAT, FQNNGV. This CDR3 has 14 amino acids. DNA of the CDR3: TGTGCCAGCAGCTTTAGCGGGAGACAAGAGACCCAGTACTTC. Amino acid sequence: CASSFSGRQETQYF.

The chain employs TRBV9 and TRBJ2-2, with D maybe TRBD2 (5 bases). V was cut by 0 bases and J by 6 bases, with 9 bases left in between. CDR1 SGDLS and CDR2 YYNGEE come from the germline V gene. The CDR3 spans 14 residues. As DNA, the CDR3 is TGTGCCAGCAGCGTAGAGAGTAGCGCCGGGGAGCTGTTTTTT. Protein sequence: CASSVESSAGELFF.

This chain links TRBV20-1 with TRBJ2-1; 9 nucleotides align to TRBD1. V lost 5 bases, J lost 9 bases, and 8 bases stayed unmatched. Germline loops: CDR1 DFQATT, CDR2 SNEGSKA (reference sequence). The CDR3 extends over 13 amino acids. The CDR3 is CSAGGQGAGEQFF. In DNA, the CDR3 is TGCAGTGCTGGGGGACAGGGAGCGGGTGAGCAGTTCTTC.

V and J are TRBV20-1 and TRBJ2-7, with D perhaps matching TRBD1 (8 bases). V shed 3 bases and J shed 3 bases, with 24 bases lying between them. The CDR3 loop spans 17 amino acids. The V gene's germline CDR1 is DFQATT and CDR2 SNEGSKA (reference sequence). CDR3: CSASPRRQGRVGYEQYF. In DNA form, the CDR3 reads TGCAGTGCTAGCCCCCGGAGACAGGGGAGGGTAGGCTACGAGCAGTACTTC.

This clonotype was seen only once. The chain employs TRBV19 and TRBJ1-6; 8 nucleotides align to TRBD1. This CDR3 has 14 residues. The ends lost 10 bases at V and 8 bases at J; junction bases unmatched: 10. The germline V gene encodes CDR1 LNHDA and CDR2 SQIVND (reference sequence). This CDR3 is CATSNRGFYSPLHF. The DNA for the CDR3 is TGTGCCACCAGTAACAGGGGGTTCTATTCACCCCTCCACTTT.

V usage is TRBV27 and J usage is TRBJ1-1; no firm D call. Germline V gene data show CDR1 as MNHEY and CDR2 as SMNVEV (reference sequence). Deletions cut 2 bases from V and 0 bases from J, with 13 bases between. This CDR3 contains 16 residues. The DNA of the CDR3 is TGTGCCAGCAGTTTAGCGTACGGCGGCTTGAACACTGAAGCTTTCTTT. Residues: CASSLAYGGLNTEAFF.

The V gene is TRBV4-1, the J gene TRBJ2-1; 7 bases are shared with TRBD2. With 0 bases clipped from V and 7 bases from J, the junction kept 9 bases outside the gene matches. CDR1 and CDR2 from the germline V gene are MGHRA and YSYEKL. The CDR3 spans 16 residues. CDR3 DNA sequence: TGCGCCAGCAGCCAAGATCCGGGGGGAGTACGGAATGAGCAGTTCTTC. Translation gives CASSQDPGGVRNEQFF.

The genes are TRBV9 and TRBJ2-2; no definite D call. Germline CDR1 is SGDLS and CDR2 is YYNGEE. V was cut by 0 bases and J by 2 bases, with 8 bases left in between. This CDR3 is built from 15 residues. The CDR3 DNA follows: TGTGCCAGCAGCGTAGGTCCCTTAAACACCGGGGAGCTGTTTTTT. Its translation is CASSVGPLNTGELFF.

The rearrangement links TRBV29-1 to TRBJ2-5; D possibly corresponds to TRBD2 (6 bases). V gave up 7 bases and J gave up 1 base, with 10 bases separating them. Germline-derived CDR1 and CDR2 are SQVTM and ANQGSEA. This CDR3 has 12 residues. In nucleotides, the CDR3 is TGCAGCGCGGGGGTACGCCAAGAGACCCAGTACTTC. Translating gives CSAGVRQETQYF.

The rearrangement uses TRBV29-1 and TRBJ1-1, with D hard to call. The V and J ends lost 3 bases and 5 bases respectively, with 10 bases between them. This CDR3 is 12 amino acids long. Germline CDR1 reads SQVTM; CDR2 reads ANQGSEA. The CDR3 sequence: CSVERVGTEAFF. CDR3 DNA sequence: TGCAGCGTTGAGCGGGTAGGAACTGAAGCTTTCTTT. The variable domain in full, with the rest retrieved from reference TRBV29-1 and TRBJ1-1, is SAVISQKPSRDICQRGTSLTIQCQVDSQVTMMFWYRQQPGQSLTLIATANQGSEATYESGFVIDKFPISRPNLTFSTLTVSNMSPEDSSIYLCSVERVGTEAFFGQGTRLTVV.

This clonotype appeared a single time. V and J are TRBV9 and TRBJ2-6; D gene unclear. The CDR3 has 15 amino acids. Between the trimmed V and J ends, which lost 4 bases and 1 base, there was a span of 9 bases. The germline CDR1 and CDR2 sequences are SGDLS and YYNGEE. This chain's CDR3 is CASSIRSSGANVLTF. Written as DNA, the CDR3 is TGTGCCAGCAGCATTCGTTCTTCTGGGGCCAACGTCCTGACTTTC.

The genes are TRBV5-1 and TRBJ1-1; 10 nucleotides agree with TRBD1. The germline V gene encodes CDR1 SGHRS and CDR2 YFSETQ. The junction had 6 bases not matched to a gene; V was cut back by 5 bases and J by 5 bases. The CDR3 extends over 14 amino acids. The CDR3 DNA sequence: TGCGCCAGCAGAAACGGACAGGGGGGAACTGAAGCTTTCTTT. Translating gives CASRNGQGGTEAFF.

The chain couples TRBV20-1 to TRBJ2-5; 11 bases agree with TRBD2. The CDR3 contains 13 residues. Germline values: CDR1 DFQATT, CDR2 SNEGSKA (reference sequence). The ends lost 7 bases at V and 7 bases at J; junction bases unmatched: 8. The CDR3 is CSESGLAARTQYF. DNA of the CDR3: TGCAGTGAGTCGGGACTAGCGGCTAGGACCCAGTACTTC.

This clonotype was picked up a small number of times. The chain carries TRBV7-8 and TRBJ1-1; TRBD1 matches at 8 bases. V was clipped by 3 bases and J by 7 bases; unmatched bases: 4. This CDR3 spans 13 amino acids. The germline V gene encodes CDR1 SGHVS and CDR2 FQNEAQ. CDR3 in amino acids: CASSFDRGGEAFF. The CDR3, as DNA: TGTGCCAGCAGCTTCGACAGGGGTGGTGAAGCTTTCTTT.

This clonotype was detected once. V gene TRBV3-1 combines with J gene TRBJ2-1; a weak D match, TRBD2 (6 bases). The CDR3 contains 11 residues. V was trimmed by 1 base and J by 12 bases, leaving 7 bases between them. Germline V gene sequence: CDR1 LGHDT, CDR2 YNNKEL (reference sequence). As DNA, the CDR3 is TGTGCCAGCAGCCAAGCTAGCGCGCAGTTCTTC. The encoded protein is CASSQASAQFF.

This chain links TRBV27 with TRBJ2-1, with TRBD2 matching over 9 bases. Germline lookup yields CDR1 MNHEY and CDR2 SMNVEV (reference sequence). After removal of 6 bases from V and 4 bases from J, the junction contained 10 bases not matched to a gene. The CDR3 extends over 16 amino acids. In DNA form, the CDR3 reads TGTGCCAGCAGCCTCAGGAGGACTAGCGAGTACAATGAGCAGTTCTTC. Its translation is CASSLRRTSEYNEQFF.

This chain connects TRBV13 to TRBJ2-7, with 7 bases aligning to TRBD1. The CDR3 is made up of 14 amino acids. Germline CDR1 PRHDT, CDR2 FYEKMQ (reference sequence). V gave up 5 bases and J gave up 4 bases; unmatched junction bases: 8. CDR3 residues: CASSPNRGVYEQYF. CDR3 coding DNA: TGTGCCAGCAGCCCAAACAGGGGAGTTTACGAGCAGTACTTC.

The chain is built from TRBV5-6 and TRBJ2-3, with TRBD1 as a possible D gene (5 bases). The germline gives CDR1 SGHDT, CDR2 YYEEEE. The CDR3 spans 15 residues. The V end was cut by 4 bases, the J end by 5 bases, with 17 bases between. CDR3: CASSPPWGEGDTQYF. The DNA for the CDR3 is TGTGCCAGCAGCCCTCCGTGGGGCGAAGGAGATACGCAGTATTTT.